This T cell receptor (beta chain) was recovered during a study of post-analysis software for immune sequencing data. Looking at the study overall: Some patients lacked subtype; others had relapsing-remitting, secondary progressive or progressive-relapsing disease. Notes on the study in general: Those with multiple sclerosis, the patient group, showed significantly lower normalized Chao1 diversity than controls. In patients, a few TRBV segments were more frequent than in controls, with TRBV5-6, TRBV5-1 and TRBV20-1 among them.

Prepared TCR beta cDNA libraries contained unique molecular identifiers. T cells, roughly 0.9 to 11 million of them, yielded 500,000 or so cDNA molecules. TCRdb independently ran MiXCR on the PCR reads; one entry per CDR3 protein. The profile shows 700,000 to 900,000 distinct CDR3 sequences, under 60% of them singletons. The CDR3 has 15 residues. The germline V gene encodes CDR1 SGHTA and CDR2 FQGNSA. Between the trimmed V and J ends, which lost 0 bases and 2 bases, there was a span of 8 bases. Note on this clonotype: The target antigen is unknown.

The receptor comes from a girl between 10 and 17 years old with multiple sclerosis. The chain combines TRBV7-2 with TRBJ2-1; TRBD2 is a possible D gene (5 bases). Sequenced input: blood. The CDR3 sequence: CASSLAILAYNEQFF. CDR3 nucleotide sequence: TGTGCCAGCAGCTTAGCGATACTAGCCTACAATGAGCAGTTCTTC.